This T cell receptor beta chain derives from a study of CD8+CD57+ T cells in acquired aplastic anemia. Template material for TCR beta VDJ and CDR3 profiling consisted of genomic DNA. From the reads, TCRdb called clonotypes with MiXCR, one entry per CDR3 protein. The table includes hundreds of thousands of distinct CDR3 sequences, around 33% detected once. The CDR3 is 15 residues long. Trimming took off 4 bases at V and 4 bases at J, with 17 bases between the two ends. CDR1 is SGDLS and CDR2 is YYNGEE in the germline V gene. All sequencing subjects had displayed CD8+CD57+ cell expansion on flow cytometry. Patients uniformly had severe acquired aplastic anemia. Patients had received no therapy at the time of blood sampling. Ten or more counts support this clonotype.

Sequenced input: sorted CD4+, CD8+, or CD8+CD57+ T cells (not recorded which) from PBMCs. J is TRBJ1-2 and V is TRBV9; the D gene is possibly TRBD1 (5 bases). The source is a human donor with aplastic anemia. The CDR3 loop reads CASSRNLIGTYGYTF. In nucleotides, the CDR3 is TGTGCCAGCAGCCGCAACCTGATCGGGACCTATGGCTACACCTTC.